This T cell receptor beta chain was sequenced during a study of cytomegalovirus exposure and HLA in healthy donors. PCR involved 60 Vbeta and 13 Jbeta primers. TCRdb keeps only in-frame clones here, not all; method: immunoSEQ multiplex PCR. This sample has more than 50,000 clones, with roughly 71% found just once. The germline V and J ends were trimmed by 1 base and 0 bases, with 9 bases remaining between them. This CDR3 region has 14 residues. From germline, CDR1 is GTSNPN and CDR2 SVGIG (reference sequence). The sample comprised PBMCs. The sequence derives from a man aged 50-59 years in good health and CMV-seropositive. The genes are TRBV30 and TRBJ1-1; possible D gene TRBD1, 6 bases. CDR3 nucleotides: TGTGCCTGGAGTGATCCAGGGGTGAACACTGAAGCTTTCTTT. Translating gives CAWSDPGVNTEAFF.